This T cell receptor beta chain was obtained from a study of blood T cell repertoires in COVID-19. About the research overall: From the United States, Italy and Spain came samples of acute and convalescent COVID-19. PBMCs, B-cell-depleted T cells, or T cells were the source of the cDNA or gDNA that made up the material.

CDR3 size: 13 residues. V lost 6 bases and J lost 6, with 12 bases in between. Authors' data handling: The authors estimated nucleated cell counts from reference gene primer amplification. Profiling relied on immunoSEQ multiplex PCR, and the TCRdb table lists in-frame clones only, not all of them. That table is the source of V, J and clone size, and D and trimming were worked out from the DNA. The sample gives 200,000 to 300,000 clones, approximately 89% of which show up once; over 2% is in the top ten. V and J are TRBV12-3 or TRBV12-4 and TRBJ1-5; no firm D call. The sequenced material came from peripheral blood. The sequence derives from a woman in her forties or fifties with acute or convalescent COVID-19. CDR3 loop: CASSGTAGQPQHF. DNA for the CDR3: TGTGCCAGCAGCGGCACGGCGGGTCAGCCCCAGCATTTT.